These 17 T cell receptor beta chains came from one sample sequenced in a study of response to subunit inactivated influenza vaccine. TCRdb redid the calling of the RT-PCR reads with MiXCR, one entry per CDR3 protein. Of about 540,000 distinct CDR3 sequences in the sample, under 25% were seen once. The same data also contributed to another study, on T cells expressing NK-cell markers. From that study: For TCR beta, cDNA was produced by 5'RACE template switching with UMIs.

This material consisted of CD4+ T cells sorted from PBMCs, taken approximately 13 days after vaccination. Source of these receptors: a man in his fifties who received an inactivated influenza vaccine.

Only a few counts were recorded for this clonotype. It is unclear where the CDR3 begins or ends on the DNA, so no DNA is shown, and the CDR3 is as TCRdb lists it. The chain carries TRBV3-1 and TRBJ2-6; the table's D call TRBD1 went unverified against the DNA. Both ends counted, the CDR3 spans 20 residues. From germline, CDR1 is LGHDT and CDR2 YNNKEL (reference sequence). The CDR3: CASSPPVFWLAGSGANVLTF.

This clonotype has only a few counts. The chain couples TRBV2 to TRBJ1-2; possibly TRBD1 for D (5 bases). The CDR3 consists of 15 residues. V was shortened by 3 bases and J by 0 bases, with 11 bases between the two germline ends. In germline, CDR1 is SNHLY, CDR2 FYNNEI. This chain's CDR3 is CASSDGPTANYGYTF. The CDR3 DNA is TGTGCCAGCAGTGACGGTCCGACAGCTAACTATGGCTACACCTTC. Based on the CDR3 plus reference TRBV2 and TRBJ1-2, the full variable domain is EPEVTQTPSHQVTQMGQEVILRCVPISNHLYFYWYRQILGQKVEFLVSFYNNEISEKSEIFDDQFSVERPDGSNFTLKIRSTKLEDSAMYFCASSDGPTANYGYTFGSGTRLTVV.

The chain has TRBV4-1 and TRBJ2-2; D not certain. The CDR3 covers 14 residues. The germline V gene has CDR1 MGHRA and CDR2 YSYEKL. V lost 4 bases and J 3 bases, leaving 9 bases between the germline ends. The CDR3 is CASSRGVDTGELFF. The CDR3 region has the DNA TGCGCCAGCAGCCGCGGTGTTGACACCGGGGAGCTGTTTTTT.

This clonotype showed up just a few times. The chain links TRBV7-2 to TRBJ2-7; D gene ambiguous. From germline, CDR1 is SGHTA and CDR2 FQGNSA. V lost 2 bases, J lost 2 bases, and 13 bases lay in between. The CDR3 has 15 residues. CDR3 sequence (DNA): TGTGCCAGCAGCTTAAAAGGAGTCGAGACCTACGAGCAGTACTTC. This codes for CASSLKGVETYEQYF.

In its sample, this clonotype was seen many times. The V gene is TRBV7-9, the J gene TRBJ2-7; D is possibly TRBD1 (5 bases). This CDR3 region has 13 residues. The V end was cut by 3 bases, the J end by 2 bases, with 8 bases between. Germline CDR1 SEHNR, CDR2 FQNEAQ (reference sequence). DNA of the CDR3: TGTGCCAGCAGCTTCGGACAAGCCTACGAGCAGTACTTC. It specifies CASSFGQAYEQYF. Supplemented by reference TRBV7-9 and TRBJ2-7, the full variable domain reads DTGVSQNPRHKITKRGQNVTFRCDPISEHNRLYWYRQTLGQGPEFLTYFQNEAQLEKSRLLSDRFSAERPKGSFSTLEIQRTEQGDSAMYLCASSFGQAYEQYFGPGTRLTVT.

The chain employs TRBV6-5 and TRBJ1-6; D call uncertain. V was clipped by 2 bases and J by 8 bases, with 16 bases between them. Germline CDR1 is MNHEY and CDR2 is SVGAGI. The CDR3 consists of 16 residues. DNA of the CDR3: TGTGCCAGCAGTTACGCCCCCGCAGCCTTTGATTCACCCCTCCACTTT. Translated, it gives CASSYAPAAFDSPLHF.

This clonotype was seen only a few times. The chain has TRBV12-3 or TRBV12-4 and TRBJ2-4; 9 positions agree with TRBD2. Trimming took 6 bases from V and 6 from J; bases not matched to a gene: 18. This CDR3 comprises 18 residues. The CDR3 sequence: CASSSRLAATKVGNIQYF. CDR3 nucleotide sequence: TGTGCCAGCAGCTCAAGACTAGCGGCTACCAAGGTGGGAAACATTCAGTACTTC.

The chain employs TRBV18 and TRBJ1-1; D unclear. Trimming removed 3 bases from V and 0 bases from J, with 14 bases in between. The CDR3 runs to 16 residues. From germline, CDR1 is KGHSH and CDR2 LQKENI. As DNA, the CDR3 is TGTGCCAGCTCACCCCCCGGGCGAAGCCTGAACACTGAAGCTTTCTTT. It encodes CASSPPGRSLNTEAFF.

This chain links TRBV28 with TRBJ2-1; 8 nucleotides line up with TRBD1. The V gene end was trimmed by 2 bases and the J gene end by 4 bases; junction bases not matched to a gene: 4. The CDR3 totals 15 residues. Germline V gene lookup returns CDR1 MDHEN and CDR2 SYDVKM. DNA for the CDR3: TGTGCCAGCAGTTTAGGGGGACAGGCTTACAATGAGCAGTTCTTC. Encoded protein: CASSLGGQAYNEQFF.

In its sample, this clonotype was seen a few times. A read error may account for a junction end that differs from germline. The chain has TRBV9 and TRBJ2-5, with D uncertain. The CDR3 is 15 residues long. The germline CDR1 and CDR2 sequences are SGDLS and YYNGEE. The CDR3 sequence is CASRVGWVRQETQYF. The CDR3 DNA reads as TGTGCCAGCAGGGTAGGATGGGTCCGGCAAGAGACCCAGTACTTC.

The chain joins TRBV28 to TRBJ1-4; weak D call: TRBD1 (5 bases). The CDR3 consists of 13 residues. Deletions cut 6 bases from V and 6 bases from J, with 11 bases between. CDR1 and CDR2 (germline): MDHEN, SYDVKM. This chain's CDR3 is CASRQGGDEKLFF. The CDR3 nucleotides read TGTGCCAGCAGGCAGGGTGGAGATGAAAAACTGTTTTTT.

This sequence joins TRBV5-1 and TRBJ2-7; 9 bases match TRBD2. This CDR3 is 14 amino acids long. The germline V gene has CDR1 SGHRS and CDR2 YFSETQ. V trimming: 4 bases; J trimming: 2 bases; junction bases outside the gene matches: 4. The chain's CDR3 is CASSGLANPYEQYF. The CDR3 DNA is TGCGCCAGCAGCGGACTAGCGAACCCCTACGAGCAGTACTTC.

The rearrangement joins TRBV6-2 or TRBV6-3 to TRBJ2-6; D is possibly TRBD2 (6 bases). The V gene's germline CDR1 is MNHEY and CDR2 SVGEGT. Trimming stripped 0 bases from V and 0 bases from J, with 15 bases between. This CDR3 contains 19 residues. CDR3 protein: CASSYSATEGYSGANVLTF. In DNA, the CDR3 is TGTGCCAGCAGTTACTCCGCCACGGAGGGCTACTCTGGGGCCAACGTCCTGACTTTC.

The chain joins TRBV4-3 to TRBJ1-6; 7 bases agree with TRBD1. Germline values: CDR1 LGHNA, CDR2 YSLEER. The CDR3 has 14 amino acids. V gave up 3 bases and J gave up 9 bases; unmatched junction bases: 5. The CDR3 DNA follows: TGCGCCAGCAGCCATGGGGACAGACCTTCACCCCTCCACTTT. Residues: CASSHGDRPSPLHF.

This clonotype was seen more than once but under ten times. The chain uses TRBV28 and TRBJ2-3, with D uncertain. Trimming shortened V by 2 bases and J by 0 bases, and 15 bases separated the two germline ends. Germline CDR1 is MDHEN and CDR2 is SYDVKM. CDR3 length: 17 residues. CDR3 residues: CASSLGLRSPSTDTQYF. The CDR3 nucleotides are TGTGCCAGCAGTTTAGGTTTGCGGTCCCCTAGCACAGATACGCAGTATTTT.

This clonotype was counted between two and nine times. The chain joins TRBV20-1 to TRBJ2-5; the match to TRBD2 covers 8 bases. V shed 3 bases, J shed 1 base, and the junction held 10 bases outside the gene matches. This CDR3 region has 16 residues. The germline gives CDR1 DFQATT, CDR2 SNEGSKA (reference sequence). The CDR3 region has the DNA TGCAGTGCTAGTGGGGCCCAGCGGGGGAGCCAAGAGACCCAGTACTTC. Translated, it gives CSASGAQRGSQETQYF.

This sequence joins TRBV20-1 and TRBJ2-7, with 8 nucleotides matching TRBD1. Per germline, CDR1 DFQATT and CDR2 SNEGSKA (reference sequence). The CDR3 covers 14 residues. Trimming at V came to 6 bases and at J to 2 bases, leaving 9 bases not matched to a gene. The CDR3 DNA follows: TGCAGTGCGGCAGGACAGGGCTCTCCCTACGAGCAGTACTTC. It encodes CSAAGQGSPYEQYF.